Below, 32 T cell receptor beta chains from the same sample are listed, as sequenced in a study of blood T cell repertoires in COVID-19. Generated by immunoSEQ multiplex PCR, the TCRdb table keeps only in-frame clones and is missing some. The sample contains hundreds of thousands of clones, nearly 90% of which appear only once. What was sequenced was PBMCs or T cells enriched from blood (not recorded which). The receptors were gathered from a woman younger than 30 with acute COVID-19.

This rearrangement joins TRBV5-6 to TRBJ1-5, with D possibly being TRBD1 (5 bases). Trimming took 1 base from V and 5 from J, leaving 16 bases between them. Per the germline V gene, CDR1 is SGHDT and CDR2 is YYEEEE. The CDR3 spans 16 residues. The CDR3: CASSLLDSLTDQPQHF. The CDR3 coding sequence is TGTGCCAGCAGCTTGTTAGACAGTCTTACGGATCAGCCCCAGCATTTT.

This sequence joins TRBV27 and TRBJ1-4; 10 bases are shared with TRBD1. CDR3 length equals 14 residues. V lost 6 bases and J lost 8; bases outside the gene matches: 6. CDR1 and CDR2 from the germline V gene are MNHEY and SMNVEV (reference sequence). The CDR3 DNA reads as TGTGCCAGCAGGGTGGGACAGGGGCAGGAAAAACTGTTTTTT. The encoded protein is CASRVGQGQEKLFF.

CDR3 protein: CASSQEPSGTYEQYF. CDR3 coding DNA: TGCGCCAGCAGCCAAGAGCCTAGCGGAACTTACGAGCAGTACTTC. The chain has TRBV4-1 and TRBJ2-7; TRBD2 agrees at 7 bases. Trimming took 0 bases from V and 4 from J; bases not matched to a gene: 6. In germline, CDR1 is MGHRA, CDR2 YSYEKL. This CDR3 region has 15 residues.

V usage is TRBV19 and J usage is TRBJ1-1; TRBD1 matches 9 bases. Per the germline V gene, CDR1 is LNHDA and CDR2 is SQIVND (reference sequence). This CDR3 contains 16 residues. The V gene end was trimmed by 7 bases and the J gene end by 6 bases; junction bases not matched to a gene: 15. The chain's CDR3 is CASTSKWWTGDSEAFF. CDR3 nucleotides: TGTGCCAGTACTTCGAAATGGTGGACAGGGGACTCTGAAGCTTTCTTT.

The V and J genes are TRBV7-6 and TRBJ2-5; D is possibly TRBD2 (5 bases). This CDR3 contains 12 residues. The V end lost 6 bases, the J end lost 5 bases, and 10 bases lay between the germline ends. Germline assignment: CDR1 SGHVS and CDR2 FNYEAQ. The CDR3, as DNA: TGTGCCAGCAGGGGAACGGGGGAGACCCAGTACTTC. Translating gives CASRGTGETQYF.

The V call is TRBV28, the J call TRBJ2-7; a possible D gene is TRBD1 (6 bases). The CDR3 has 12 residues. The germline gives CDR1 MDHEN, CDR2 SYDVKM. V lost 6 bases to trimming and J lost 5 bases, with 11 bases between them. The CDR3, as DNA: TGTGCCAGCAGCCTCAGGGGAGACGAGCAGTACTTC. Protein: CASSLRGDEQYF.

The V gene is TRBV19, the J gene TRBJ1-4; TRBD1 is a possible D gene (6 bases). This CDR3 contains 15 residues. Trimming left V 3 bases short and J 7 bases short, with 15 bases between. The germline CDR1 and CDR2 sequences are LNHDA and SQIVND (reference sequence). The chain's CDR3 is CASSMSRDTSEKLFF. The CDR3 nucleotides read TGTGCCAGTAGTATGAGCCGGGACACCAGTGAAAAACTGTTTTTT.

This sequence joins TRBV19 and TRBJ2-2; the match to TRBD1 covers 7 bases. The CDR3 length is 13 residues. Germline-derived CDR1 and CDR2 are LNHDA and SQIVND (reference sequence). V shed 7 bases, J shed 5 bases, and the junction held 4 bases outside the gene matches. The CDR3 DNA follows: TGTGCCAGTAAGGCAGGGGGAACCGGGGAGCTGTTTTTT. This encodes CASKAGGTGELFF.

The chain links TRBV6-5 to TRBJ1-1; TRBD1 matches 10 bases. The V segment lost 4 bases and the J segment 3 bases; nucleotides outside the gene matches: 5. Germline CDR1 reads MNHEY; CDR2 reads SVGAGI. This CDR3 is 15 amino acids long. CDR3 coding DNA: TGTGCCAGCAGTTGGGACAGGGGCCAAGACACTGAAGCTTTCTTT. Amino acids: CASSWDRGQDTEAFF.

CDR3 residues: CASSPKPGLAGQETQYF. CDR3 DNA sequence: TGTGCCAGCAGCCCGAAACCGGGACTAGCGGGACAAGAGACCCAGTACTTC. The gene calls are TRBV7-8 and TRBJ2-5; 13 nucleotides align to TRBD2. Looked up from germline, CDR1 is SGHVS and CDR2 is FQNEAQ. This CDR3 contains 17 residues. With V trimmed by 5 bases and J by 2 bases, 8 bases remained unmatched.

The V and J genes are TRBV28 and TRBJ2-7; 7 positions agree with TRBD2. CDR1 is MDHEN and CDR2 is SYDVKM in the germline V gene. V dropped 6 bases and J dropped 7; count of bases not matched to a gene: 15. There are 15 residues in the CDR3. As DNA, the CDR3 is TGTGCCAGCAGCTCCGCCTGGGGGAGGGGTAATGAGCAGTACTTC. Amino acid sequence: CASSSAWGRGNEQYF.

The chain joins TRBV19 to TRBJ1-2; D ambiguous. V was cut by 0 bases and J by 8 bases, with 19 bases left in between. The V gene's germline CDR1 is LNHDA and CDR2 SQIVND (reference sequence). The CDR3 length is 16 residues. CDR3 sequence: CASSIDSWRARRGYTF. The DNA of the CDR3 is TGTGCCAGTAGTATAGACTCATGGAGGGCCCGCCGAGGCTACACCTTC.

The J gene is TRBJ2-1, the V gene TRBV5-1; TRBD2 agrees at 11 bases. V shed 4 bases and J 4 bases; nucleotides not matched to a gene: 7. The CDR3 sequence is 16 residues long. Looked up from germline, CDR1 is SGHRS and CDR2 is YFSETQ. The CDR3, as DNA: TGCGCCAGCAGCCCTAGCGGGAGGCCGGGATACAATGAGCAGTTCTTC. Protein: CASSPSGRPGYNEQFF.

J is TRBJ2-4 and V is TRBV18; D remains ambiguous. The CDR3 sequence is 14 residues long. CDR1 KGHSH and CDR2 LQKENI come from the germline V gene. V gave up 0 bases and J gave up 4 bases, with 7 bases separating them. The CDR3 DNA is TGTGCCAGCTCACCACCGAGTACGAAAAACATTCAGTACTTC. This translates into CASSPPSTKNIQYF.

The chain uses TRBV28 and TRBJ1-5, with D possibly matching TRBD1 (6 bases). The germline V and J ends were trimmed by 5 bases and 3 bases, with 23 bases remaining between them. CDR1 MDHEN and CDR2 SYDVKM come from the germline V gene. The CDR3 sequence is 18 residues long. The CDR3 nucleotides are TGTGCCAGCAGTATTATTGGGGGGGGGCAGCTAGTCAATCAGCCCCAGCATTTT. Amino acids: CASSIIGGGQLVNQPQHF.

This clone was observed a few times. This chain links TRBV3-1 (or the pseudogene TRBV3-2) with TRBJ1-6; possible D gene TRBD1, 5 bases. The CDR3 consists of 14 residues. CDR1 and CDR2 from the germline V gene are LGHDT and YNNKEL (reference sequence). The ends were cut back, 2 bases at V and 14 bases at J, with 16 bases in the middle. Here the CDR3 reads CASSQQQVSGTLHF. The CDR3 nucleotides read TGTGCCAGCAGCCAACAACAGGTTTCGGGCACCCTCCACTTT.

The CDR3 nucleotides read TGTGCCAGCAGCCAAGATTTTACGGGCAATCAGCCCCAGCATTTT. Its protein product is CASSQDFTGNQPQHF. The chain recombines TRBV3-1 (or the pseudogene TRBV3-2) with TRBJ1-5; D is uncertain. V was shortened by 0 bases and J by 2 bases, with 8 bases between the two germline ends. The CDR3 is 15 amino acids. Germline values: CDR1 LGHDT, CDR2 YNNKEL (reference sequence).

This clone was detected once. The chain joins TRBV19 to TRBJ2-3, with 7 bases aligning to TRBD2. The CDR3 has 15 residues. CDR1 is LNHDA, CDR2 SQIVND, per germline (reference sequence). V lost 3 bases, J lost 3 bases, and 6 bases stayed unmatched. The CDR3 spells CASSIQRGGTDTQYF. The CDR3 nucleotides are TGTGCCAGTAGTATTCAGCGGGGTGGGACAGATACGCAGTATTTT.

The CDR3 sequence: CASSLPFPDTQYF. CDR3 in DNA: TGTGCCAGCAGCCTCCCCTTCCCCGATACGCAGTATTTT. This chain uses TRBV7-9 with TRBJ2-3; D gene uncertain. The CDR3 sequence is 13 residues long. The V end lost 5 bases, the J end lost 6 bases, and 12 bases lay between the germline ends. From germline, CDR1 is SEHNR and CDR2 FQNEAQ (reference sequence). The whole variable domain, filled in from reference TRBV7-9 and TRBJ2-3, reads DTGVSQNPRHKITKRGQNVTFRCDPISEHNRLYWYRQTLGQGPEFLTYFQNEAQLEKSRLLSDRFSAERPKGSFSTLEIQRTEQGDSAMYLCASSLPFPDTQYFGPGTRLTVL.

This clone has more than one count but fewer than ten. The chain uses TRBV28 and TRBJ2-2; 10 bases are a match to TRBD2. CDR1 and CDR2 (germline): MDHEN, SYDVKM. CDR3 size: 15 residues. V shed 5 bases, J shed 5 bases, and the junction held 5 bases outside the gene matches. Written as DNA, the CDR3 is TGTGCCAGCAGTACCGGGACTAGCGAGACCGGGGAGCTGTTTTTT. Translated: CASSTGTSETGELFF.

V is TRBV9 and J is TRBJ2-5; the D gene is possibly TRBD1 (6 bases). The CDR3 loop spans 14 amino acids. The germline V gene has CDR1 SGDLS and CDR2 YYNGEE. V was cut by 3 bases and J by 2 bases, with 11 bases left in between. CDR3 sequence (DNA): TGTGCCAGCAGCGAGACAGGTTTACAAGAGACCCAGTACTTC. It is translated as CASSETGLQETQYF.

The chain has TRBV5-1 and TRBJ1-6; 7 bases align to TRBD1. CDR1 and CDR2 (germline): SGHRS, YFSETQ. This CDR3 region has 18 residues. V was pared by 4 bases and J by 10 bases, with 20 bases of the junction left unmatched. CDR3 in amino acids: CASSTTDRARVVGSPLHF. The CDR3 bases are TGCGCCAGCAGCACTACAGACAGGGCGAGAGTGGTTGGATCACCCCTCCACTTT.

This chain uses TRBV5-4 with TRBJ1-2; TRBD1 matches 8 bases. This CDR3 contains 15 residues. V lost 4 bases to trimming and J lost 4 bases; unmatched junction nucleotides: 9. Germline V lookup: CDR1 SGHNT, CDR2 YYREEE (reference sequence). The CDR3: CASSPGTGKTYGYTF. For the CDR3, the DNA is TGTGCCAGCAGCCCCGGGACAGGAAAAACCTATGGCTACACCTTC.

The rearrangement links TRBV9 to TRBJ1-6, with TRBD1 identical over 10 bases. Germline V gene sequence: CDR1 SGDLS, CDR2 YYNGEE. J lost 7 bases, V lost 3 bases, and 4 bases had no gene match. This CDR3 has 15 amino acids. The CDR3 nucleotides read TGTGCCAGCAGCGGGGGACAGGGGAGAAATTCACCCCTCCACTTT. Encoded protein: CASSGGQGRNSPLHF.

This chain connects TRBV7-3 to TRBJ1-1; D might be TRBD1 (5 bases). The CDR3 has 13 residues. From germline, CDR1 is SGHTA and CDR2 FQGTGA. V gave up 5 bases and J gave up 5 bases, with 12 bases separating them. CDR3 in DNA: TGTGCCAGCAGCCCTGGGGCGGGGACTGAAGCTTTCTTT. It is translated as CASSPGAGTEAFF.

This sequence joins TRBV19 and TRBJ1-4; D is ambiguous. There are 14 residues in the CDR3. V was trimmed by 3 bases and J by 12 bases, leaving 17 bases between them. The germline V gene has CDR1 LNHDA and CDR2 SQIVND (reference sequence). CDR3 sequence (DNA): TGTGCCAGTAGTATCCAGGCCGCCCCAGCAGAACTGTTTTTT. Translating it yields CASSIQAAPAELFF. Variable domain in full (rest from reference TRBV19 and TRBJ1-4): DGGITQSPKYLFRKEGQNVTLSCEQNLNHDAMYWYRQDPGQGLRLIYYSQIVNDFQKGDIAEGYSVSREKKESFPLTVTSAQKNPTAFYLCASSIQAAPAELFFGSGTQLSVL.

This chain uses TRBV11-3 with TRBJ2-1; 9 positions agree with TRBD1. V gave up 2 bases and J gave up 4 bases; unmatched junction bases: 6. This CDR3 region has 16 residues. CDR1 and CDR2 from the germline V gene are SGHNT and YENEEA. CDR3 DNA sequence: TGTGCCAGCAGCTTAATCACAGGGGGCTTTTACAATGAGCAGTTCTTC. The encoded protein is CASSLITGGFYNEQFF.

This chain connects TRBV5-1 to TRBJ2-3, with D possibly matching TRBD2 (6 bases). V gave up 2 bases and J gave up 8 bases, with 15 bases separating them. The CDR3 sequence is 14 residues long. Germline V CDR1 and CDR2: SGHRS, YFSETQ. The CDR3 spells CASSFGHSEGTQYF. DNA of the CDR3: TGCGCCAGCAGCTTCGGACATTCGGAGGGTACGCAGTATTTT.

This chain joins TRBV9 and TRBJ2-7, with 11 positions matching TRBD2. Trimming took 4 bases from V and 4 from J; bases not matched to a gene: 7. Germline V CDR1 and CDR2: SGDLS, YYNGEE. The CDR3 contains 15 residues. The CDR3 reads CASSLVAGGEYEQYF. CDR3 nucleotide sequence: TGTGCCAGCAGCCTCGTAGCGGGAGGGGAATACGAGCAGTACTTC.

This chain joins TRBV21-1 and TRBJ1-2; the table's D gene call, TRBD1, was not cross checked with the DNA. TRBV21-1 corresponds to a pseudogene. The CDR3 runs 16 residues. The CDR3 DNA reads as TGTGCCAGCAGCAAATCCGCGGTACAGGCGCAGTATGGCTACACCTTC. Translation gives CASSKSAVQAQYGYTF.

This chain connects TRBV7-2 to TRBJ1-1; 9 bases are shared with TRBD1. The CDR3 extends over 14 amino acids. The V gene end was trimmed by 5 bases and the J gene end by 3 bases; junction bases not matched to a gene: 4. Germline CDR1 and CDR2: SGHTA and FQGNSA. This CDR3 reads CASSRDREDTEAFF. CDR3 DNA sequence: TGTGCCAGCAGCCGGGACAGGGAGGACACTGAAGCTTTCTTT.

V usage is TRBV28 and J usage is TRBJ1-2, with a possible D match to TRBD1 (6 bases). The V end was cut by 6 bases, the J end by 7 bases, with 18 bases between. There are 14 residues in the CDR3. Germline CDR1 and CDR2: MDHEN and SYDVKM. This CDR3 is CASSLMEQGLGYTF. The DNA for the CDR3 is TGTGCCAGCAGCCTTATGGAACAGGGTCTTGGCTACACCTTC.